This passage covers 14 T cell receptor beta chains from one sample sequenced in a study of graft-versus-host responses after intestinal transplantation. Which antigens these TCRs recognize remains unknown. Sequenced by immunoSEQ multiplex PCR; TCRdb stores in-frame clones only, minus some. Of roughly 120,000 clones in the sample, roughly 91% were seen once. Material: unstimulated CD4+ T cells sorted from spleen or lymph node cells, obtained before intestinal transplant. The origin of the receptors is a human donor who received an intestinal transplant.

This clone is a singleton in its sample. The chain carries TRBV13 and TRBJ2-7, with 8 nucleotides matching TRBD2. V shed 5 bases and J 4 bases; nucleotides not matched to a gene: 7. Germline loops: CDR1 PRHDT, CDR2 FYEKMQ (reference sequence). The CDR3 loop spans 14 amino acids. CDR3 nucleotide sequence: TGTGCCAGCAGCCCAGCGGGAGTGGCGTACGAGCAGTACTTC. Its translation is CASSPAGVAYEQYF.

V gene TRBV6-1 combines with J gene TRBJ1-5, with D possibly matching TRBD1 (5 bases). The germline CDR1 and CDR2 sequences are MNHNS and SASEGT. The CDR3 has 17 amino acids. V dropped 3 bases and J dropped 0 bases, with 15 bases sitting between them. CDR3 amino acids: CASSDFSAGYSNQPQHF. The CDR3 nucleotides read TGTGCCAGCAGTGATTTTTCCGCAGGGTATAGCAATCAGCCCCAGCATTTT.

This sequence joins TRBV29-1 and TRBJ1-2; D ambiguous. CDR3 length: 16 residues. Germline CDR1 is SQVTM and CDR2 is ANQGSEA. Trimming took off 4 bases at V and 0 bases at J, with 18 bases between the two ends. CDR3 nucleotides: TGCAGCGTTGCGTCGGGAGGGCGCAGTACTAACTATGGCTACACCTTC. Translated, it gives CSVASGGRSTNYGYTF.

The CDR3 nucleotides read TGTGCCAGCAGCGCTGACAGATTAAGCAATCAGCCCCAGCATTTT. This sequence encodes CASSADRLSNQPQHF. This chain joins TRBV7-8 and TRBJ1-5; D may be TRBD1 (5 bases). This CDR3 region has 15 residues. Per germline, CDR1 SGHVS and CDR2 FQNEAQ. V was pared by 5 bases and J by 1 base, with 12 bases between.

The CDR3 loop reads CASTLGARRGGYTF. The CDR3 DNA reads TGTGCCAGTACCCTGGGTGCAAGGAGGGGTGGCTACACCTTC. The chain couples TRBV19 to TRBJ1-2, with a weak D call TRBD1 (5 bases). Germline CDR1 and CDR2: LNHDA and SQIVND (reference sequence). The V end lost 7 bases, the J end lost 7 bases, and 19 bases lay between the germline ends. The CDR3 is 14 residues long.

Written as DNA, the CDR3 is TGTGCCAGCAGCCCTCTTTACGAGGAGACCCAGTACTTC. Amino acids: CASSPLYEETQYF. This chain joins TRBV7-9 and TRBJ2-5, with D uncertain. The CDR3 length is 13 residues. Germline V gives CDR1 SEHNR, CDR2 FQNEAQ (reference sequence). V shed 5 bases and J shed 5 bases, with 12 bases lying between them.

The chain employs TRBV5-1 and TRBJ2-7; D is unresolved. The V gene lost 0 bases and the J gene lost 3 bases, with 10 bases spanning the gap. Germline V gene lookup returns CDR1 SGHRS and CDR2 YFSETQ. CDR3 length equals 14 residues. The CDR3 coding sequence is TGCGCCAGCAGCTTGGATGGCTCGTACTACGAGCAGTACTTC. Amino acids: CASSLDGSYYEQYF.

This rearrangement joins TRBV28 to TRBJ1-5, with D perhaps matching TRBD1 (5 bases). This CDR3 is 15 amino acids long. V was trimmed by 8 bases and J by 5 bases, leaving 19 bases between them. CDR1 and CDR2 from the germline V gene are MDHEN and SYDVKM. The CDR3, as DNA: TGTGCCAGCCCCCCAAGGGAGGGGCTGCATCAGCCCCAGCATTTT. Protein product: CASPPREGLHQPQHF. The complete variable domain, with remaining parts taken from reference TRBV28 and TRBJ1-5, reads DVKVTQSSRYLVKRTGEKVFLECVQDMDHENMFWYRQDPGLGLRLIYFSYDVKMKEKGDIPEGYSVSREKKERFSLILESASTNQTSMYLCASPPREGLHQPQHFGDGTRLSIL.

This clone was observed a single time. The rearrangement joins TRBV5-4 to TRBJ2-2, with D perhaps matching TRBD1 (6 bases). Germline values: CDR1 SGHNT, CDR2 YYREEE (reference sequence). There are 17 residues in the CDR3. Trimming stripped 4 bases from V and 1 base from J, with 17 bases between. Here the CDR3 DNA reads TGTGCCAGCAGCGCACCTACCGGGACACAGAACACCGGGGAGCTGTTTTTT. It codes for CASSAPTGTQNTGELFF.

The J gene is TRBJ2-2, the V gene TRBV7-9, with 9 bases that match TRBD1. Per the germline V gene, CDR1 is SEHNR and CDR2 is FQNEAQ (reference sequence). V shed 2 bases and J 8 bases; nucleotides not matched to a gene: 6. The CDR3 loop spans 15 amino acids. CDR3 in DNA: TGTGCCAGCAGCTTACGGACAGGGGTCTCTGGGGAGCTGTTTTTT. It codes for CASSLRTGVSGELFF.

V and J are TRBV18 and TRBJ2-7; D is uncertain. The CDR3 is made up of 14 amino acids. The ends were cut back, 0 bases at V and 4 bases at J, with 10 bases in the middle. The V gene's germline CDR1 is KGHSH and CDR2 LQKENI. The CDR3 region has the DNA TGTGCCAGCTCACCACCGACGTCCGAATACGAGCAGTACTTC. It translates to CASSPPTSEYEQYF.

This clone was seen only once. The J gene is TRBJ2-4, the V gene TRBV15; TRBD1 aligns across 8 bases. The CDR3 covers 15 residues. V lost 5 bases and J lost 1; bases outside the gene matches: 4. Germline V gene data show CDR1 as LNHNV and CDR2 as YYDKDF (reference sequence). CDR3 nucleotides: TGTGCCACCAGCCTCCGGACAGGGGCCAAAAACATTCAGTACTTC. It is translated as CATSLRTGAKNIQYF.

Regarding this clone: At the DNA level, this CDR3 is encoded by other sequences in the same sample as well. The CDR3 loop reads CASSSGLAGANEQFF. The CDR3 DNA reads TGTGCCAGCAGCTCGGGACTAGCGGGAGCCAATGAGCAGTTCTTC. The V and J genes are TRBV7-9 and TRBJ2-1; TRBD2 matches 14 bases. V shed 4 bases, J shed 6 bases, and the junction held 2 bases outside the gene matches. The CDR3 extends over 15 amino acids. Germline CDR1 reads SEHNR; CDR2 reads FQNEAQ (reference sequence).

This chain connects TRBV19 to TRBJ2-7, with a possible D match to TRBD2 (5 bases). V shed 8 bases and J shed 3 bases, with 14 bases lying between them. Germline CDR1 is LNHDA and CDR2 is SQIVND (reference sequence). The CDR3 is made up of 13 amino acids. CDR3 nucleotide sequence: TGTGCCAGTCCGGGAACTACACACTACGAGCAGTACTTC. This sequence encodes CASPGTTHYEQYF. The variable domain in full, completed from reference TRBV19 and TRBJ2-7, reads DGGITQSPKYLFRKEGQNVTLSCEQNLNHDAMYWYRQDPGQGLRLIYYSQIVNDFQKGDIAEGYSVSREKKESFPLTVTSAQKNPTAFYLCASPGTTHYEQYFGPGTRLTVT.